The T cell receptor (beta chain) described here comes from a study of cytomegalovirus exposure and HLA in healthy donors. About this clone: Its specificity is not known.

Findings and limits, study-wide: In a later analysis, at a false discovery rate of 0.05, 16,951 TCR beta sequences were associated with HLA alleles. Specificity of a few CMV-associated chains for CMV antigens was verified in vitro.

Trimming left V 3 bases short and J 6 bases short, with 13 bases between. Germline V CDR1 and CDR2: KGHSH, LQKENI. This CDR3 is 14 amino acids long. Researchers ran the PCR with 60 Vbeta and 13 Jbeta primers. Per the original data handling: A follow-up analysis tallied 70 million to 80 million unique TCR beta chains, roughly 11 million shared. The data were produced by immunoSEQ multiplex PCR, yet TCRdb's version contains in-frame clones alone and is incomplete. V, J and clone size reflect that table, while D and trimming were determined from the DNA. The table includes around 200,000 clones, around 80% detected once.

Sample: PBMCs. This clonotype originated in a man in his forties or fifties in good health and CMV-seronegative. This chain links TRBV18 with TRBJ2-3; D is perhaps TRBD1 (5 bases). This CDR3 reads CASSPGNRMDTQYF. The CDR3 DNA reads TGTGCCAGCTCACCGGGAAACAGGATGGATACGCAGTATTTT.